Each of the 21 T cell receptor beta chains below was sequenced from the same sample in a study of T-cell reconstitution after alpha-beta-depleted transplantation in children. Unique molecular identifiers were incorporated during preparation of the TCRbeta library. TCRdb re-called the PCR reads with MiXCR, one entry per CDR3 protein. The top ten clones hold roughly 4% of a sample with about 610,000 distinct CDR3 sequences, roughly a tenth of them seen once. The specimen was PBMCs from the stem cell graft donor, collected from the stem cell graft. The source is a human donor who donated a stem cell graft to a child with acute myeloid leukemia.

The J gene is TRBJ2-3, the V gene TRBV7-3, with TRBD2 matching 9 bases. V lost 5 bases to trimming and J lost 2 bases; unmatched junction nucleotides: 8. The V gene's germline CDR1 is SGHTA and CDR2 FQGTGA. The length of the CDR3 is 16 residues. The CDR3 reads CASSPTGGRATDTQYF. CDR3 sequence (DNA): TGTGCCAGCAGCCCGACGGGCGGGAGGGCCACAGATACGCAGTATTTT.

This clonotype was counted at least ten times. The CDR3 sequence is CASRASSFFLWQFF. CDR3 sequence (DNA): TGTGCCAGCAGGGCTAGTTCATTTTTTTTGTGGCAGTTCTTC. V is TRBV6-2 or TRBV6-3 and J is TRBJ2-1; D unresolved. There are 14 residues in the CDR3. Germline V gene lookup returns CDR1 MNHEY and CDR2 SVGEGT. Trimming took off 6 bases at V and 12 bases at J, with 21 bases between the two ends.

This clonotype was seen repeatedly, ten times or more. The V call is TRBV7-3, the J call TRBJ2-7; a weak D match, TRBD2 (8 bases). CDR1 and CDR2 from the germline V gene are SGHTA and FQGTGA. The CDR3 spans 14 residues. Trimming took off 5 bases at V and 2 bases at J, with 13 bases between the two ends. CDR3 in amino acids: CASSVAGQPYEQYF. CDR3 DNA sequence: TGTGCCAGCAGCGTAGCGGGACAGCCCTACGAGCAGTACTTC.

J is TRBJ1-5 and V is TRBV20-1, with TRBD1 as a possible D gene (6 bases). CDR3 length: 16 amino acids. Trimming removed 3 bases at V and 6 bases at J, with 21 bases between. Germline loops: CDR1 DFQATT, CDR2 SNEGSKA (reference sequence). The CDR3 loop reads CSASSIPGGGSQPQHF. CDR3 in DNA: TGCAGTGCTAGTAGTATCCCGGGGGGCGGGAGTCAGCCCCAGCATTTT.

This chain connects TRBV7-2 to TRBJ2-1, with D possibly being TRBD2 (5 bases). The CDR3 has 15 amino acids. Germline V gene lookup returns CDR1 SGHTA and CDR2 FQGNSA. Trimming stripped 2 bases from V and 0 bases from J, with 8 bases between. The CDR3 loop is CASSLIGNSYNEQFF. In nucleotides, the CDR3 is TGTGCCAGCAGCTTAATCGGGAACTCCTACAATGAGCAGTTCTTC.

The table lists this clonotype with a few counts. V gene TRBV6-5 combines with J gene TRBJ2-7, with TRBD2 matching over 8 bases. Germline V gene sequence: CDR1 MNHEY, CDR2 SVGAGI. V shed 0 bases and J 2 bases; nucleotides not matched to a gene: 6. CDR3 length equals 16 residues. CDR3 sequence: CASSYSRLAPTYEQYF. The CDR3 DNA is TGTGCCAGCAGTTACTCGAGACTAGCGCCCACCTACGAGCAGTACTTC.

This clonotype occurred a few times. The gene calls are TRBV7-2 and TRBJ2-5; D perhaps matches TRBD2 (6 bases). V lost 8 bases, J lost 7 bases, and 23 bases lay in between. The CDR3 loop spans 15 amino acids. CDR1 SGHTA and CDR2 FQGNSA come from the germline V gene. The DNA of the CDR3 is TGTGCCAGCGTCGCTGAGCGGGCAACGGTCGGGACCCAGTACTTC. Translation: CASVAERATVGTQYF.

The J gene is TRBJ2-1, the V gene TRBV6-2 or TRBV6-3, with 7 nucleotides matching TRBD2. Per the germline V gene, CDR1 is MNHEY and CDR2 is SVGEGT. The CDR3 is made up of 15 amino acids. After removal of 7 bases from V and 5 bases from J, the junction contained 11 bases not matched to a gene. The CDR3 sequence: CASTTSRRKDNEQFF. CDR3 nucleotides: TGTGCCAGCACGACTAGCCGGAGGAAGGACAATGAGCAGTTCTTC.

This clonotype came up once. The genes are TRBV5-4 and TRBJ2-1; 8 bases line up with TRBD2. CDR1 and CDR2 from the germline V gene are SGHNT and YYREEE (reference sequence). The ends lost 0 bases at V and 15 bases at J; junction bases unmatched: 8. This CDR3 is 13 amino acids long. This CDR3 is CASSLDSGTVGFF. In nucleotides, the CDR3 is TGTGCCAGCAGCTTGGATAGCGGGACGGTGGGGTTCTTC.

This clonotype has only a few counts. The V and J genes are TRBV11-2 and TRBJ2-3; perhaps TRBD2 as D (5 bases). Between the trimmed V and J ends, which lost 3 bases and 1 base, there was a span of 20 bases. CDR1 SGHAT and CDR2 FQNNGV come from the germline V gene. The length of the CDR3 is 18 residues. CDR3 sequence: CASSFSAGTLRGTDTQYF. In DNA, the CDR3 is TGTGCCAGCAGCTTCTCTGCGGGTACCCTCCGGGGCACAGATACGCAGTATTTT.

This sequence joins TRBV29-1 and TRBJ2-5; 10 bases align to TRBD2. Germline V gene data show CDR1 as SQVTM and CDR2 as ANQGSEA. J gave up 2 bases and V 7 bases, and 4 bases lay outside the gene matches. CDR3 length: 13 residues. CDR3 protein: CSAGTSEQETQYF. DNA for the CDR3: TGCAGCGCCGGGACTAGCGAACAAGAGACCCAGTACTTC.

At least ten counts were recorded for this clonotype. V is TRBV12-3 or TRBV12-4 and J is TRBJ2-7, with D unresolved. Trimming took 2 bases from V and 0 from J, leaving 11 bases between them. The CDR3 totals 15 residues. In DNA form, the CDR3 reads TGTGCCAGCAGTTTATACGGGTCACGCTCCTACGAGCAGTACTTC. Translating gives CASSLYGSRSYEQYF.

This clonotype came up a few times. The chain joins TRBV4-2 to TRBJ1-1; TRBD1 is a possible D gene (5 bases). Deletions cut 0 bases from V and 5 bases from J, with 19 bases between. CDR1 is LGHNA and CDR2 is YNFKEQ in the germline V gene. The CDR3 sequence is 17 residues long. The CDR3 loop reads CASSQDFRAGGQTEAFF. CDR3 DNA: TGTGCCAGCAGCCAAGATTTCAGGGCAGGAGGGCAAACTGAAGCTTTCTTT.

This clonotype was seen only a few times. The V and J genes are TRBV10-3 and TRBJ1-5; D call uncertain. The V end lost 2 bases, the J end lost 5 bases, and 13 bases lay between the germline ends. Germline V gives CDR1 ENHRY, CDR2 SYGVKD. The CDR3 length is 15 residues. For the CDR3, the DNA is TGTGCCATCAGTGAGGGGTCAGGCTTTCATCAGCCCCAGCATTTT. Encoded protein: CAISEGSGFHQPQHF.

This clonotype was seen only a few times. The chain joins TRBV12-3 or TRBV12-4 to TRBJ2-2, with 7 bases that match TRBD1. This CDR3 has 15 residues. The junction had 4 bases not matched to a gene; V was cut back by 5 bases and J by 1 base. In nucleotides, the CDR3 is TGTGCCAGCAGTGTCCGGGACAGGAACACCGGGGAGCTGTTTTTT. It encodes CASSVRDRNTGELFF.

This clonotype was observed many times. The chain carries TRBV20-1 and TRBJ2-1; maybe TRBD2 (6 bases). Between the trimmed V and J ends, which lost 0 bases and 10 bases, there was a span of 13 bases. This CDR3 region has 13 residues. The V gene's germline CDR1 is DFQATT and CDR2 SNEGSKA (reference sequence). The CDR3: CSARDYKREEQFF. The CDR3 bases are TGCAGTGCTAGAGATTATAAACGGGAGGAGCAGTTCTTC.

This clonotype turned up a few times. The rearrangement links TRBV28 to TRBJ2-3; 10 bases are a match to TRBD2. The germline V gene encodes CDR1 MDHEN and CDR2 SYDVKM. The CDR3 has 15 residues. V lost 5 bases to trimming and J lost 1 base; unmatched junction nucleotides: 3. The CDR3 reads CASSQSGRGTDTQYF. CDR3 nucleotides: TGTGCCAGCAGTCAAAGCGGGAGGGGCACAGATACGCAGTATTTT.

This clonotype was counted many times. This CDR3 reads CASSSSQTGNEAFF. As DNA, the CDR3 is TGCGCCAGCAGCTCATCTCAAACGGGGAATGAAGCTTTCTTT. The gene calls are TRBV5-1 and TRBJ1-1; D remains ambiguous. CDR3 size: 14 residues. Germline assignment: CDR1 SGHRS and CDR2 YFSETQ. The germline V and J ends were trimmed by 3 bases and 7 bases, with 16 bases remaining between them.

This clonotype has just a few counts. The CDR3 DNA reads TGCAGTGCTCCGAGCAACCTAGCGGGAGGTCTCTACAATGAGCAGTTCTTC. Protein: CSAPSNLAGGLYNEQFF. The genes are TRBV20-1 and TRBJ2-1; 11 positions match TRBD2. The CDR3 consists of 17 residues. CDR1 and CDR2 from the germline V gene are DFQATT and SNEGSKA (reference sequence). J was trimmed by 3 bases and V by 5 bases; bases with no gene match: 12.

The chain combines TRBV20-1 with TRBJ2-1; 13 bases line up with TRBD2. V gave up 0 bases and J gave up 1 base; unmatched junction bases: 12. The CDR3 sequence is 20 residues long. The V gene's germline CDR1 is DFQATT and CDR2 SNEGSKA (reference sequence). The CDR3: CSARDPRGLAGYGSYNEQFF. The CDR3 DNA reads TGCAGTGCTAGAGATCCGCGGGGACTAGCGGGATATGGATCCTACAATGAGCAGTTCTTC.

CDR3 DNA sequence: TGTGCCAGTAGTATAGATCAGGGCGGCAACACTGAAGCTTTCTTT. It yields the protein CASSIDQGGNTEAFF. The V call is TRBV19, the J call TRBJ1-1; D perhaps matches TRBD1 (5 bases). Germline loops: CDR1 LNHDA, CDR2 SQIVND (reference sequence). The germline V and J ends were trimmed by 0 bases and 2 bases, with 10 bases remaining between them. The CDR3 runs 15 residues.